The entry below gives a single T cell receptor beta chain sequence along with its context. The antigen remains undetermined. Germline CDR1 SEHNR, CDR2 FQNEAQ (reference sequence). There are 15 residues in the CDR3. V was clipped by 5 bases and J by 1 base; unmatched bases: 7. The data are from a study of T cell responses to AZD1222 COVID-19 vaccine. Study-level information: Some second doses came at about 4 weeks and others at about 12 weeks; these were pooled.

Produced via immunoSEQ multiplex PCR; TCRdb's table is partial and in-frame only. The data show roughly 100,000 clones, with 86% seen just once and around 5% held by the top ten. Study conclusions and caveats: Clonal diversity was possibly underestimated, and white British individuals and females predominated among donors. Per reports, nearly half of all spike-specific TCRs target regions that are unmutated in variants.

The source is an adult in good health. The sample was peripheral blood, taken on day 0 of AZD1222 vaccination. The rearrangement joins TRBV7-9 to TRBJ1-1; 7 nucleotides line up with TRBD1. The CDR3 nucleotides read TGTGCCAGCAGCCCCGGACAGGCCCCGAACACTGAAGCTTTCTTT. Translation gives CASSPGQAPNTEAFF.